This T cell receptor (beta chain) was sequenced during a study of control samples from healthy donors and cancer patients. Method: immunoSEQ multiplex PCR; TCRdb's copy keeps in-frame clones and lacks some. Of roughly 200,000 clones listed, about nine tenths were seen once; the top ten hold about 1.7%. Looked up from germline, CDR1 is KGHSH and CDR2 is LQKENI. Trimming stripped 3 bases from V and 3 bases from J, with 20 bases between. CDR3 length equals 17 residues. The source is a man aged 30 to 39 in good health. The chain joins TRBV18 to TRBJ1-2, with TRBD1 as a possible D gene (5 bases). The sequenced sample consisted of blood. The CDR3 bases are TGTGCCAGCTCACCTCGGGTAAGCCGGGACGGAGACTATGGCTACACCTTC. It encodes CASSPRVSRDGDYGYTF.